These T cell receptor beta chains were read from a single sample in a study of identical twins. In TCRdb, the 5' RACE reads were re-called with MiXCR into one record per CDR3 protein. The sample contains 690,000 or so distinct CDR3 sequences, 8.6% of which appear only once. The sample was also reused in another study, on yellow fever vaccine responses in identical twins.

Sample: PBMCs. The receptor set was obtained from a woman between 18 and 30 years old in good health. CDR3s include the opening cysteine and the closing phenylalanine or tryptophan. Each record gives: J gene, clone size, V gene, D gene, CDR3 protein, CDR3 DNA. The D gene is left open where the match is weak. Where a row states a size, it is once, few, many or the class of an expanded clone; other rows omit it.

J gene: TRBJ2-2; clone size: .; V gene: TRBV11-2; D gene: .; CDR3 protein: CASSLVGRSSPGTGELFF; CDR3 DNA: TGTGCCAGCAGCTTAGTCGGCAGGAGCTCTCCGGGCACCGGGGAGCTGTTTTTT
J gene: TRBJ2-1; clone size: few; V gene: TRBV27; D gene: .; CDR3 protein: CASTADSGLSVEQFF; CDR3 DNA: TGTGCCAGCACCGCGGACTCCGGGCTATCGGTTGAGCAGTTCTTC
J gene: TRBJ1-1; clone size: .; V gene: TRBV7-2; D gene: .; CDR3 protein: CASSFGLQGPEAFF; CDR3 DNA: TGTGCCAGCAGCTTTGGGCTTCAGGGCCCTGAAGCTTTCTTT
J gene: TRBJ2-5; clone size: .; V gene: TRBV5-1; D gene: .; CDR3 protein: CASSGWDGQETQYF; CDR3 DNA: TGCGCCAGCAGCGGATGGGACGGCCAAGAGACCCAGTACTTC
J gene: TRBJ1-4; clone size: .; V gene: TRBV7-2; D gene: .; CDR3 protein: CASSLVPPGATNEKLFF; CDR3 DNA: TGTGCCAGCAGCTTAGTACCCCCGGGAGCAACTAATGAAAAACTGTTTTTT
J gene: TRBJ1-5; clone size: .; V gene: TRBV19; D gene: .; CDR3 protein: CASTLFGGNQPQHF; CDR3 DNA: TGTGCCAGTACCCTGTTTGGGGGCAATCAGCCCCAGCATTTT
J gene: TRBJ1-1; clone size: many; V gene: TRBV28; D gene: TRBD1; CDR3 protein: CASSSVGQGDATEAFF; CDR3 DNA: TGTGCCAGCAGTTCTGTTGGACAGGGAGATGCCACTGAAGCTTTCTTT
J gene: TRBJ1-2; clone size: few; V gene: TRBV12-3/TRBV12-4; D gene: .; CDR3 protein: CASSRTVFGYTF; CDR3 DNA: TGTGCCAGCAGCCGGACAGTCTTTGGCTACACCTTC
J gene: TRBJ2-3; clone size: many; V gene: TRBV7-6; D gene: TRBD2; CDR3 protein: CASSLGSGDTQYF; CDR3 DNA: TGTGCCAGCAGCTTGGGTAGCGGGGATACGCAGTATTTT
J gene: TRBJ1-2; clone size: .; V gene: TRBV14; D gene: .; CDR3 protein: CASSVRGGTGANYGYTF; CDR3 DNA: TGTGCCAGCAGCGTCCGAGGAGGGACCGGGGCTAACTATGGCTACACCTTC
J gene: TRBJ1-2; clone size: few; V gene: TRBV2; D gene: TRBD1; CDR3 protein: CASNQEGAGYGYTF; CDR3 DNA: TGTGCCAGCAACCAGGAGGGGGCCGGCTATGGCTACACCTTC
J gene: TRBJ2-7; clone size: .; V gene: TRBV27; D gene: .; CDR3 protein: CASSLNTFAYEQYF; CDR3 DNA: TGTGCCAGCAGTTTGAACACCTTCGCCTACGAGCAGTACTTC
J gene: TRBJ2-7; clone size: few; V gene: TRBV3-1; D gene: .; CDR3 protein: CASSQTTGSTYEQYF; CDR3 DNA: TGTGCCAGCAGCCAAACGACAGGTTCCACCTACGAGCAGTACTTC
J gene: TRBJ2-7; clone size: .; V gene: TRBV5-1; D gene: .; CDR3 protein: CASSLKQGLDEQYF; CDR3 DNA: TGCGCCAGCAGCTTGAAACAGGGCCTCGACGAGCAGTACTTC
J gene: TRBJ2-3; clone size: few; V gene: TRBV10-3; D gene: TRBD1; CDR3 protein: CAISESKGQGQYF; CDR3 DNA: TGTGCCATCAGTGAGTCGAAGGGACAGGGACAGTATTTT
J gene: TRBJ1-1; clone size: many; V gene: TRBV12-3/TRBV12-4; D gene: .; CDR3 protein: CASSLSQINTEAFF; CDR3 DNA: TGTGCCAGCAGTTTAAGCCAGATAAACACTGAAGCTTTCTTT
J gene: TRBJ2-5; clone size: .; V gene: TRBV18; D gene: TRBD1; CDR3 protein: CASSPLLRQGGETQYF; CDR3 DNA: TGTGCCAGCTCACCATTGTTGCGACAGGGGGGAGAGACCCAGTACTTC
J gene: TRBJ1-6; clone size: many; V gene: TRBV7-8; D gene: TRBD1; CDR3 protein: CASSLAGGFGTGRSPLHF; CDR3 DNA: TGTGCCAGCAGCTTAGCAGGAGGGTTCGGGACAGGGAGATCACCCCTCCACTTT
J gene: TRBJ2-4; clone size: many; V gene: TRBV5-1; D gene: .; CDR3 protein: CASSLDGGLAKNIQYF; CDR3 DNA: TGCGCCAGCAGCTTGGATGGAGGGCTAGCCAAAAACATTCAGTACTTC
J gene: TRBJ1-5; clone size: many; V gene: TRBV2; D gene: TRBD1; CDR3 protein: CASRETGGGQPQHF; CDR3 DNA: TGTGCCAGCAGGGAAACAGGGGGAGGACAGCCCCAGCATTTT
J gene: TRBJ2-7; clone size: few; V gene: TRBV7-2; D gene: .; CDR3 protein: CASSHDTGSEQYF; CDR3 DNA: TGTGCCAGCAGCCATGATACGGGTAGCGAGCAGTACTTC
J gene: TRBJ1-4; clone size: few; V gene: TRBV28; D gene: .; CDR3 protein: CASSSPGGGGEKLFF; CDR3 DNA: TGTGCCAGCAGTTCCCCAGGAGGAGGTGGTGAAAAACTGTTTTTT
J gene: TRBJ2-2; clone size: few; V gene: TRBV7-9; D gene: TRBD1; CDR3 protein: CASSSPDRGYTGELFF; CDR3 DNA: TGTGCCAGCAGCAGCCCGGACAGGGGGTACACCGGGGAGCTGTTTTTT
J gene: TRBJ2-1; clone size: many; V gene: TRBV5-5; D gene: TRBD2; CDR3 protein: CASSSLAGVSNEQFF; CDR3 DNA: TGTGCCAGCAGCTCCCTAGCGGGAGTTAGTAATGAGCAGTTCTTC
J gene: TRBJ2-5; clone size: few; V gene: TRBV20-1; D gene: TRBD2; CDR3 protein: CSARDLGTNQETQYF; CDR3 DNA: TGCAGTGCTAGAGATCTGGGGACTAACCAAGAGACCCAGTACTTC
J gene: TRBJ1-2; clone size: .; V gene: TRBV6-4; D gene: .; CDR3 protein: CASKGTKGYTF; CDR3 DNA: TGTGCCAGCAAGGGAACTAAGGGCTACACCTTC
J gene: TRBJ2-7; clone size: few; V gene: TRBV6-1; D gene: TRBD1; CDR3 protein: CASRPGTGYEQYF; CDR3 DNA: TGTGCCAGCAGACCCGGGACAGGCTACGAGCAGTACTTC
J gene: TRBJ2-3; clone size: .; V gene: TRBV7-6; D gene: .; CDR3 protein: CASSLATSSTDTQYF; CDR3 DNA: TGTGCCAGCAGCCTGGCCACAAGTAGCACAGATACGCAGTATTTT
J gene: TRBJ2-5; clone size: .; V gene: TRBV5-1; D gene: TRBD2; CDR3 protein: CASSQGWSGGETQYF; CDR3 DNA: TGCGCCAGCAGCCAGGGATGGAGCGGGGGAGAGACCCAGTACTTC
J gene: TRBJ2-1; clone size: few; V gene: TRBV3-1; D gene: .; CDR3 protein: CASSHLFTRRPNEQFF; CDR3 DNA: TGTGCCAGCAGCCATCTGTTCACTAGAAGACCCAATGAGCAGTTCTTC
J gene: TRBJ2-3; clone size: many; V gene: TRBV20-1; D gene: .; CDR3 protein: CSATTPNRDTQYF; CDR3 DNA: TGCAGTGCTACCACGCCTAATCGAGATACGCAGTATTTT
J gene: TRBJ2-1; clone size: .; V gene: TRBV7-6; D gene: TRBD2; CDR3 protein: CASSHPLVSGWGYNEQFF; CDR3 DNA: TGTGCCAGCAGCCACCCACTCGTTAGCGGGTGGGGTTACAATGAGCAGTTCTTC
J gene: TRBJ2-4; clone size: many; V gene: TRBV15; D gene: .; CDR3 protein: CATSADTLLAKAKNIQYF; CDR3 DNA: TGTGCCACCAGCGCCGACACGCTCCTCGCGAAAGCCAAAAACATTCAGTACTTC
J gene: TRBJ1-6; clone size: many; V gene: TRBV5-1; D gene: TRBD1; CDR3 protein: CASSPQEQGDSPLHF; CDR3 DNA: TGCGCCAGCAGCCCTCAAGAACAGGGGGATTCACCCCTCCACTTT
J gene: TRBJ2-3; clone size: .; V gene: TRBV6-1; D gene: .; CDR3 protein: CASRQTALTDTQYF; CDR3 DNA: TGTGCCAGCAGGCAGACCGCGCTCACAGATACGCAGTATTTT
J gene: TRBJ1-1; clone size: few; V gene: TRBV5-5; D gene: .; CDR3 protein: CASSATDSTTGQAFF; CDR3 DNA: TGTGCCAGCAGCGCTACAGACTCGACCACAGGGCAAGCTTTCTTT
J gene: TRBJ2-2; clone size: .; V gene: TRBV6-1; D gene: .; CDR3 protein: CASKQIGGKELFF; CDR3 DNA: TGTGCCAGCAAACAGATCGGGGGCAAGGAGCTGTTTTTT
J gene: TRBJ2-7; clone size: few; V gene: TRBV7-2; D gene: .; CDR3 protein: CASSLGDSSLINYEQYF; CDR3 DNA: TGTGCCAGCAGCTTAGGCGATTCTTCGCTTATTAACTACGAGCAGTACTTC
J gene: TRBJ2-7; clone size: .; V gene: TRBV19; D gene: TRBD1; CDR3 protein: CASSFRQGFGSYEQYF; CDR3 DNA: TGTGCCAGTAGTTTCAGACAGGGATTCGGCTCCTACGAGCAGTACTTC
J gene: TRBJ2-7; clone size: .; V gene: TRBV27; D gene: .; CDR3 protein: CASSFAEGYEQYF; CDR3 DNA: TGTGCCAGCAGTTTTGCTGAAGGGTACGAGCAGTACTTC
J gene: TRBJ2-1; clone size: few; V gene: TRBV7-9; D gene: .; CDR3 protein: CASSYLTQRSYNEQFF; CDR3 DNA: TGTGCCAGCAGCTACCTGACTCAACGCTCCTACAATGAGCAGTTCTTC
J gene: TRBJ2-5; clone size: .; V gene: TRBV5-1; D gene: TRBD2; CDR3 protein: CASSSMTSGIGETQYF; CDR3 DNA: TGCGCCAGCAGCTCGATGACTAGCGGGATTGGTGAGACCCAGTACTTC
J gene: TRBJ2-5; clone size: .; V gene: TRBV18; D gene: .; CDR3 protein: CASSPQNLRGRGGETQYF; CDR3 DNA: TGTGCCAGCTCACCACAAAATCTTCGGGGAAGAGGAGGAGAGACCCAGTACTTC
J gene: TRBJ2-7; clone size: .; V gene: TRBV20-1; D gene: TRBD1; CDR3 protein: CSARTNRGTYEQYF; CDR3 DNA: TGCAGTGCTAGAACAAACAGGGGAACCTACGAGCAGTACTTC
J gene: TRBJ2-3; clone size: .; V gene: TRBV4-3; D gene: TRBD2; CDR3 protein: CASSQDGAGGLVGQYF; CDR3 DNA: TGCGCCAGCAGCCAAGATGGCGCGGGAGGGCTCGTGGGGCAGTATTTT
J gene: TRBJ2-2; clone size: many; V gene: TRBV5-1; D gene: .; CDR3 protein: CASSPWAGLSATGELFF; CDR3 DNA: TGCGCCAGCAGCCCCTGGGCGGGGTTATCGGCCACCGGGGAGCTGTTTTTT
J gene: TRBJ2-1; clone size: few; V gene: TRBV18; D gene: TRBD2; CDR3 protein: CASSHGLAELNEQFF; CDR3 DNA: TGTGCCAGCTCACACGGACTAGCGGAGCTCAATGAGCAGTTCTTC